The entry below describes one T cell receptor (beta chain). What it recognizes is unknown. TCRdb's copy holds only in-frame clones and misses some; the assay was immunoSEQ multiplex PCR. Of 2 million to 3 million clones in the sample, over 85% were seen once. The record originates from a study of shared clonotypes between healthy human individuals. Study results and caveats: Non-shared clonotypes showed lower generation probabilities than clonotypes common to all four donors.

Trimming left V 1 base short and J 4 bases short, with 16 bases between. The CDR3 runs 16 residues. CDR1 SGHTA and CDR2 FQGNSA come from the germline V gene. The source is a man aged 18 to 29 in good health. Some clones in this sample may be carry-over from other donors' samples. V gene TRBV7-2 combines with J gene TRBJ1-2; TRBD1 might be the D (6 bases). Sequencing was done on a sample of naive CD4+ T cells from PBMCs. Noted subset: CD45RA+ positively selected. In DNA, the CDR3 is TGTGCCAGCAGCTTAGTGCCGGGGGTAGGGGGCTATGGCTACACCTTC. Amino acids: CASSLVPGVGGYGYTF.